The 2 T cell receptor beta chains listed next were all sequenced from one sample in a study of T cells in Graves' hyperthyroidism and ophthalmopathy. From RNA transcripts, TCR beta CDR3 regions were amplified. Primed by the HTBI set, a first-round RT-PCR was run on the TCR CDR3. TCRdb reprocessed the multiplex PCR reads via MiXCR and lists one record per CDR3 protein. The sample has around 500,000 distinct CDR3 sequences, roughly 23% seen once; the top ten hold around 47%. Sequencing was done on a sample of blood. These receptors all stem from a woman aged 70-85 years with Graves' ophthalmopathy.

This clonotype was seen more than once but under ten times. The chain couples TRBV7-2 to TRBJ1-2; 9 bases are shared with TRBD1. The CDR3 is made up of 14 amino acids. Germline CDR1 SGHTA, CDR2 FQGNSA. J was trimmed by 8 bases and V by 7 bases; bases with no gene match: 11. Written as DNA, the CDR3 is TGTGCCAGCATATGGACAGGGGCCGTGTCGGGCTACACCTTC. Encoded protein: CASIWTGAVSGYTF.

This clonotype was counted between two and nine times. A clone one base away is much larger, so this may be a read error. In this CDR3 the conserved last residue, phenylalanine or tryptophan, is missing, so a read error is likely. This chain joins TRBV12-3 or TRBV12-4 and TRBJ1-2; D may be TRBD1 (6 bases). Trimming took off 3 bases at V and 0 bases at J, with 17 bases between the two ends. This CDR3 contains 17 residues. The CDR3 coding sequence is TGTGCCAGCAGTTTGAAGGCAGGGGCCATACCTAACTATGGCTACACCCTC. Translation gives CASSLKAGAIPNYGYTL.